This entry describes one T cell receptor (beta chain). Its antigen remains unidentified. The sample comes from a study of CD8+ T cells in alopecia areata. Study observations and caveats: In scalp and blood, many expanded lesional clones persisted during tofacitinib. Scalp clonality and expanded CD8+ clones among the top 100 fell significantly with tofacitinib. Higher clonality and more expanded CD8+ clones appeared in lesional than normal scalp.

Reverse transcribed after extraction, RNA yielded cDNA as the sequencing template. The method was immunoSEQ multiplex PCR; TCRdb's version includes in-frame clones alone and lacks a portion of them. The profile shows about 110,000 clones, 50% to 75% of them singletons. The CDR3 spans 14 residues. V lost 0 bases, J lost 0 bases, and 9 bases lay in between. Germline CDR1 GTSNPN, CDR2 SVGIG (reference sequence). Treatment described: oral pan-JAK inhibitor, 5-10 mg twice daily. Isolation of CD4+ and CD8+ T cells from PBMCs was achieved by sorting. This sequence was found in a human donor with alopecia areata. The V gene is TRBV30, the J gene TRBJ2-7; D remains ambiguous. The sample in question was CD8+ T cells sorted from blood, obtained at week 24, from a patient treated with tofacitinib. The CDR3 region is CAWSVLPSSYEQYF. The CDR3 DNA is TGTGCCTGGAGTGTACTGCCCTCCTCCTACGAGCAGTACTTC.